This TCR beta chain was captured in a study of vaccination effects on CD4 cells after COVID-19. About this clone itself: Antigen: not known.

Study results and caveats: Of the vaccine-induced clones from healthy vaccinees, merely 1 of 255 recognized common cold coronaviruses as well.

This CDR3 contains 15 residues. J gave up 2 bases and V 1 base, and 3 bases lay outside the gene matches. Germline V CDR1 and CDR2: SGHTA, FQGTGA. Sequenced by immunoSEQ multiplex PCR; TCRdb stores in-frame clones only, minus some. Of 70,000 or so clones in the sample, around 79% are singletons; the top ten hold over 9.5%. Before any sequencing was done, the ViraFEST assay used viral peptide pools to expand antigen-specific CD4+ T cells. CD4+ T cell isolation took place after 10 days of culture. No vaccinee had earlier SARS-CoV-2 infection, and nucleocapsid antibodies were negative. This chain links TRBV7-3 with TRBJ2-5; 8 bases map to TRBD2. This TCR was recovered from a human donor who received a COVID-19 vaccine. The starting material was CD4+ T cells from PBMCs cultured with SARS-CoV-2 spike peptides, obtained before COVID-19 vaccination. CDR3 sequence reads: CASSLRAGVQETQYF. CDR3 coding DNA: TGTGCCAGCAGCTTAAGAGCGGGGGTACAAGAGACCCAGTACTTC.